This T cell receptor (beta chain) was captured in a study of identical twins. Study-level findings and limits: Compared with models, monozygotic twins showed more out-of-frame TCR alpha sharing. The more abundant beta clonotypes in cord blood had fewer insertions, and memory repertoires did not show this. Excess low generation probability was seen in twin-shared out-of-frame alpha sequences.

Comments on this clonotype: Its specificity is not known.

Unique molecular identifiers were present on cDNA, and template switching added a universal primer site. TCRdb re-called the 5' RACE reads with MiXCR, one entry per CDR3 protein. This sample yields 1.5 million to 2 million distinct CDR3 sequences, of which around 33% are seen a single time; about 0.27% belongs to the top ten. Germline loops: CDR1 SGHRS, CDR2 YFSETQ. Trimming shortened V by 0 bases and J by 5 bases, and 15 bases separated the two germline ends. The CDR3 is made up of 17 amino acids. This chain connects TRBV5-1 to TRBJ1-6; TRBD1 is a possible D gene (5 bases). The receptor's source is a newborn girl in good health. Sequenced material: cord blood. CDR3 loop: CASSLAVQGHHNSPLHF. CDR3 nucleotide sequence: TGCGCCAGCAGCTTGGCCGTACAAGGACATCATAATTCACCCCTCCACTTT.